The 23 T cell receptor beta chains given below trace back to one sample, sequenced in a study of identical twins. TCRdb re-derived calls from the 5' RACE reads in MiXCR, one entry per CDR3 protein. Among 540,000 or so distinct CDR3 sequences, about 20% were seen once, and the ten largest hold about 0.5%. The sample was also linked to a second study, of yellow fever vaccine responses in identical twins.

Material: CD4+ T cells sorted from blood. All receptors derive from a woman between 18 and 29 years old in good health.

The rearrangement uses TRBV9 and TRBJ2-5; D is possibly TRBD1 or TRBD2 (5 bases each). V dropped 6 bases and J dropped 2 bases, with 20 bases sitting between them. This CDR3 has 16 amino acids. Germline CDR1 reads SGDLS; CDR2 reads YYNGEE. CDR3 coding DNA: TGTGCCAGCACCCCGTCGGGAACCAGGGTTCAAGAGACCCAGTACTTC. Amino acids: CASTPSGTRVQETQYF.

This clonotype has only a few counts. The V call is TRBV20-1, the J call TRBJ2-2, with 9 positions matching TRBD1. V dropped 2 bases and J dropped 7; count of bases not matched to a gene: 5. This CDR3 is 14 amino acids long. Germline V lookup: CDR1 DFQATT, CDR2 SNEGSKA (reference sequence). The CDR3 loop reads CSARHRGHDGELFF. As DNA, the CDR3 is TGCAGTGCTAGACACAGGGGGCATGACGGGGAGCTGTTTTTT.

This clonotype occurred a few times. V gene TRBV5-5 combines with J gene TRBJ2-1; tentatively, D is TRBD2 (6 bases). This CDR3 is built from 15 residues. CDR1 and CDR2 (germline): SGHKS, YYEKEE (reference sequence). Between the trimmed V and J ends, which lost 4 bases and 3 bases, there was a span of 14 bases. This chain's CDR3 is CASSPSGLLYNEQFF. The CDR3 DNA is TGTGCCAGCAGCCCCTCGGGACTCCTCTACAATGAGCAGTTCTTC.

The chain couples TRBV28 to TRBJ2-2; 10 bases are a match to TRBD2. The V segment lost 5 bases and the J segment 4 bases; nucleotides outside the gene matches: 16. Germline assignment: CDR1 MDHEN and CDR2 SYDVKM. This CDR3 contains 19 residues. CDR3: CASSPPGPGTSVSTGELFF. CDR3 DNA: TGTGCCAGCAGTCCACCTGGACCCGGGACTAGCGTCTCCACCGGGGAGCTGTTTTTT.

The chain links TRBV4-1 to TRBJ1-1; TRBD1 agrees at 7 bases. Losses at the gene ends were 0 bases for V and 0 bases for J; bases not matched to a gene: 10. Germline V gene lookup returns CDR1 MGHRA and CDR2 YSYEKL. This CDR3 is built from 18 residues. The CDR3: CASSQDRKGDSLNTEAFF. In DNA, the CDR3 is TGCGCCAGCAGCCAAGATAGGAAAGGGGACAGTCTGAACACTGAAGCTTTCTTT.

The chain couples TRBV3-1 to TRBJ1-1; D perhaps matches TRBD1 (5 bases). CDR1 and CDR2 from the germline V gene are LGHDT and YNNKEL (reference sequence). Trimming cost V 6 bases and J 1 base, with 9 bases left between them. The CDR3 runs to 13 residues. The CDR3 sequence is CASRSGANTEAFF. CDR3 coding DNA: TGTGCCAGCAGGTCCGGGGCGAACACTGAAGCTTTCTTT.

J is TRBJ2-7 and V is TRBV3-1; 7 bases match TRBD2. Germline loops: CDR1 LGHDT, CDR2 YNNKEL (reference sequence). The CDR3 is 14 amino acids. V shed 2 bases, J shed 3 bases, and the junction held 4 bases outside the gene matches. The CDR3 loop reads CASSQMTSFYEQYF. The CDR3 nucleotides read TGTGCCAGCAGCCAAATGACTAGCTTCTACGAGCAGTACTTC.

The rearrangement joins TRBV7-9 to TRBJ2-1, with 8 bases aligning to TRBD2. Germline V gene data show CDR1 as SEHNR and CDR2 as FQNEAQ (reference sequence). The V gene end was trimmed by 2 bases and the J gene end by 1 base; junction bases not matched to a gene: 4. This CDR3 contains 16 residues. Here the CDR3 DNA reads TGTGCCAGCAGCTTACCTCTAGCGGGTTCCTACAATGAGCAGTTCTTC. This encodes CASSLPLAGSYNEQFF.

The chain employs TRBV6-2 or TRBV6-3 and TRBJ2-7, with a weak D call TRBD2 (6 bases). The V and J ends lost 6 bases and 3 bases respectively, with 18 bases between them. Germline loops: CDR1 MNHEY, CDR2 SVGEGT. CDR3 length: 15 amino acids. CDR3 sequence reads: CASSHPRESGYEQYF. CDR3 sequence (DNA): TGTGCCAGCAGCCACCCCCGGGAGTCCGGCTACGAGCAGTACTTC.

The rearrangement uses TRBV18 and TRBJ2-2; either TRBD1 or TRBD2 may fit D (6 bases each). Germline CDR1 reads KGHSH; CDR2 reads LQKENI. Trimming took off 0 bases at V and 3 bases at J, with 14 bases between the two ends. The CDR3 sequence is 17 residues long. The CDR3 here is CASSPPARGVDTGELFF. In nucleotides, the CDR3 is TGTGCCAGCTCACCACCGGCTAGGGGGGTCGACACCGGGGAGCTGTTTTTT. Based on the CDR3 plus reference TRBV18 and TRBJ2-2, the full variable domain is NAGVMQNPRHLVRRRGQEARLRCSPMKGHSHVYWYRQLPEEGLKFMVYLQKENIIDESGMPKERFSAEFPKEGPSILRIQQVVRGDSAAYFCASSPPARGVDTGELFFGEGSRLTVL.

This clonotype has just a few counts. The rearrangement joins TRBV6-5 to TRBJ2-7; D uncertain. This CDR3 spans 15 amino acids. The V end was cut by 2 bases, the J end by 4 bases, with 15 bases between. Germline values: CDR1 MNHEY, CDR2 SVGAGI. CDR3 coding DNA: TGTGCCAGCAGTTACGGCCCTTCGGGTTCATACGAGCAGTACTTC. This gives the protein CASSYGPSGSYEQYF.

Only a few counts were recorded for this clonotype. The V gene is TRBV10-3, the J gene TRBJ1-2, with TRBD1 matching over 9 bases. Germline V gene data show CDR1 as ENHRY and CDR2 as SYGVKD. The ends lost 4 bases at V and 8 bases at J; junction bases unmatched: 11. The CDR3 covers 15 residues. The CDR3 bases are TGTGCCATCAGTGGGGTTGGACAGGGGCGAGTCGGCTACACCTTC. Its protein product is CAISGVGQGRVGYTF.

In its sample, this clonotype was seen many times. The chain uses TRBV6-1 and TRBJ2-7, with D possibly TRBD1 on 6 matching bases. The CDR3 extends over 13 amino acids. Germline loops: CDR1 MNHNS, CDR2 SASEGT. The V end lost 6 bases, the J end lost 7 bases, and 16 bases lay between the germline ends. CDR3 amino acids: CASRIGQPTEQYF. For the CDR3, the DNA is TGTGCCAGCAGAATAGGACAGCCTACGGAGCAGTACTTC.

The sample holds many counts of this clonotype. Its ends do not fully match the called genes, so a read error is possible. The J gene is TRBJ2-5, the V gene TRBV20-1; D not certain. This CDR3 contains 12 residues. Per the germline V gene, CDR1 is DFQATT and CDR2 is SNEGSKA (reference sequence). CDR3 sequence reads: CSARAIQETQYF. The CDR3 coding sequence is TGCAGTGCCAGAGCCATCCAAGAGACCCAGTACTTC.

V usage is TRBV5-5 and J usage is TRBJ1-5; D remains ambiguous. V shed 0 bases and J shed 3 bases, with 16 bases lying between them. The length of the CDR3 is 17 residues. CDR1 is SGHKS and CDR2 is YYEKEE in the germline V gene (reference sequence). The CDR3 nucleotides read TGTGCCAGCAGCTTGGAAAGTCTGGTCCCGAACAATCAGCCCCAGCATTTT. Its protein is CASSLESLVPNNQPQHF.

A few counts support this clonotype. The rearrangement links TRBV12-3 or TRBV12-4 to TRBJ1-3; D is ambiguous. This CDR3 comprises 10 residues. The V gene lost 2 bases and the J gene lost 7 bases, with 0 bases spanning the gap. CDR3 loop: CASSLNTIYF. The CDR3 nucleotides are TGTGCCAGCAGTTTAAACACCATATATTTT.

This clonotype has only a few counts. J is TRBJ1-5 and V is TRBV27, with D possibly being TRBD1 (6 bases). This CDR3 has 15 amino acids. Trimming took off 2 bases at V and 1 base at J, with 9 bases between the two ends. CDR1 MNHEY and CDR2 SMNVEV come from the germline V gene (reference sequence). In DNA form, the CDR3 reads TGTGCCAGCAGTTTAATGGGGGCAAGCAATCAGCCCCAGCATTTT. Translation gives CASSLMGASNQPQHF.

This clonotype came up a few times. The chain joins TRBV15 to TRBJ2-1; 7 positions agree with TRBD2. J gave up 7 bases and V 5 bases, and 11 bases lay outside the gene matches. CDR1 is LNHNV, CDR2 YYDKDF, per germline (reference sequence). The CDR3 length is 15 residues. The CDR3 nucleotides are TGTGCCACCAGCCCCCCGGGGAGGGCAATGAATGAGCAGTTCTTC. Translating gives CATSPPGRAMNEQFF. The full variable domain, with the rest looked up from reference TRBV15 and TRBJ2-1, is DAMVIQNPRYQVTQFGKPVTLSCSQTLNHNVMYWYQQKSSQAPKLLFHYYDKDFNNEADTPDNFQSRRPNTSFCFLDIRSPGLGDTAMYLCATSPPGRAMNEQFFGPGTRLTVL.

CDR3 sequence (DNA): TGCGCCAGCGCACAGTGGACCACCTCCTACAATGAGCAGTTCTTC. Its translation is CASAQWTTSYNEQFF. The chain joins TRBV5-1 to TRBJ2-1, with D unclear. Germline V gene lookup returns CDR1 SGHRS and CDR2 YFSETQ. The V and J ends lost 7 bases and 0 bases respectively, with 14 bases between them. This CDR3 spans 15 amino acids.

This clonotype was seen a few times. The V and J genes are TRBV12-3 or TRBV12-4 and TRBJ2-7, with D uncertain. Trimming stripped 7 bases from V and 2 bases from J, with 18 bases between. This CDR3 is built from 15 residues. This CDR3 reads CASNSDDRAPYEQYF. CDR3 nucleotide sequence: TGTGCCAGCAACTCGGACGACCGGGCTCCCTACGAGCAGTACTTC.

The J gene is TRBJ2-2, the V gene TRBV3-1; D call uncertain. Germline values: CDR1 LGHDT, CDR2 YNNKEL (reference sequence). The CDR3 loop spans 15 amino acids. V was shortened by 4 bases and J by 4 bases, with 13 bases between the two germline ends. The CDR3 DNA follows: TGTGCCAGCAGCCCCCAGCTCTCCGGCACCGGGGAGCTGTTTTTT. This translates into CASSPQLSGTGELFF.

This clonotype has only a few counts. J is TRBJ2-1 and V is TRBV7-6; D is possibly TRBD1 (5 bases). CDR3 length equals 17 residues. Trimming cost V 5 bases and J 1 base, with 18 bases left between them. Germline CDR1 and CDR2: SGHVS and FNYEAQ. CDR3 amino acids: CASSARIGRDSYNEQFF. CDR3 bases: TGTGCCAGCAGCGCTAGGATAGGCAGGGATTCCTACAATGAGCAGTTCTTC.

This clonotype was observed a few times. V and J are TRBV4-1 and TRBJ1-4; TRBD1 agrees at 9 bases. There are 17 residues in the CDR3. Per germline, CDR1 MGHRA and CDR2 YSYEKL. V was pared by 2 bases and J by 0 bases, with 4 bases of the junction left unmatched. Written as DNA, the CDR3 is TGCGCCAGCAGCCAACTGGGACAGGGAACAACTAATGAAAAACTGTTTTTT. Residues: CASSQLGQGTTNEKLFF.